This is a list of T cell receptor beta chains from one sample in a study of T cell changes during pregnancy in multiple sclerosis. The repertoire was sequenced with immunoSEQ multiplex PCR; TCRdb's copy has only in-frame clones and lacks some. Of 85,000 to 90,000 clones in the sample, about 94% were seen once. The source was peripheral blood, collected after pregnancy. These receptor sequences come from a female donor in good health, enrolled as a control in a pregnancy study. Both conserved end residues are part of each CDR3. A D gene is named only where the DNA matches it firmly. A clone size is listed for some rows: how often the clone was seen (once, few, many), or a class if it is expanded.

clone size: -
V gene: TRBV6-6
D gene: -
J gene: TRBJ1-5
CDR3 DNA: TGTGCCAGCGCGGTGGGTTCTGGTAATCAGCCCCAGCATTTT
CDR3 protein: CASAVGSGNQPQHF

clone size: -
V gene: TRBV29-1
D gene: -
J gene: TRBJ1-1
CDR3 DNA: TGCAGCGCGATCAGGACAGTACCGAACACTGAAGCTTTCTTT
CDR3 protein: CSAIRTVPNTEAFF

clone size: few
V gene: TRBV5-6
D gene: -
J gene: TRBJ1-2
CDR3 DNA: TGTGCCAGCAGCCAAACCACTCGAGGAGGCTACACCTTC
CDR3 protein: CASSQTTRGGYTF

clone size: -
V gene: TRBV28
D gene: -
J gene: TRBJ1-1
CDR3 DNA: TGTGCCAGCAGTTTCAACCCAAACAAACAGGGTGAAGCTTTCTTT
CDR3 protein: CASSFNPNKQGEAFF

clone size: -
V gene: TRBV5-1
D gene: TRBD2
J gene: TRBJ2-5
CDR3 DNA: TGCGCCAGCAGCTTGAGGACTAGCGGACAAGAGACCCAGTACTTC
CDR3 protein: CASSLRTSGQETQYF

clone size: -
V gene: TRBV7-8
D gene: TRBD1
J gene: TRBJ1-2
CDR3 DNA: TGTGCCAGCAGCAGGCGACCGGGACAGGGGGCGGGGGGCTACACCTTC
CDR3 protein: CASSRRPGQGAGGYTF

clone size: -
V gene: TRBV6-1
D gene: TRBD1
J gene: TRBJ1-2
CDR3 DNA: TGTGCCAGCAGGGAGGGGGACAGGGCGGGCTATGGCTACACCTTC
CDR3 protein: CASREGDRAGYGYTF

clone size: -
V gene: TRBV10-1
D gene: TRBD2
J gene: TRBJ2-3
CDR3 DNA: TGCGCCCCCAACGAGCGGGAGGACCTCCGGGATACGCAGTATTTT
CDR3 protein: CAPNEREDLRDTQYF

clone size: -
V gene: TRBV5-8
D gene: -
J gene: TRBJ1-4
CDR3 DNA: TGTGCCAGCAGTTTTGGGGGCGGCCTTAATGAAAAACTGTTTTTT
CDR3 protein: CASSFGGGLNEKLFF

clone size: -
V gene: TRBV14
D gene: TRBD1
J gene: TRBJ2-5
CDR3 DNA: TGTGCCAGCAGCCGGGGACGAAGGACAGGAGAAGAGACCCAGTACTTC
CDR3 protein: CASSRGRRTGEETQYF

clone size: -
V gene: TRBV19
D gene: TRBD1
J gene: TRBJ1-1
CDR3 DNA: TGTGCCAGTAGCCCCTGGACAGGGGTGGGCACTGAAGCTTTCTTT
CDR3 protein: CASSPWTGVGTEAFF

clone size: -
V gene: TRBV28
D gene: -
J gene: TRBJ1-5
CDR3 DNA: TGTGCCAGCAGCCGCTCGACACGAGACAATCAGCCCCAGCATTTT
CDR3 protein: CASSRSTRDNQPQHF

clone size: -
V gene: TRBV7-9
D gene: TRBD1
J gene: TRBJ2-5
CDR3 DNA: TGTGCCAGCAGCCCCGGGACAGTCGCGGAGACCCAGTACTTC
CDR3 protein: CASSPGTVAETQYF

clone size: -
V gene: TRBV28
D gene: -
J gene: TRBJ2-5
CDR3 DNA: TGTGCCAGCAGACGACAAGACCAAGAGACCCAGTACTTC
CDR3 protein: CASRRQDQETQYF

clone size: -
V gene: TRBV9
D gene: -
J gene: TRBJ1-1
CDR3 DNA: TGTGCCAGCAGCGTAGGTCCAGGGTATCCTGAAGCTTTCTTT
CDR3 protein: CASSVGPGYPEAFF

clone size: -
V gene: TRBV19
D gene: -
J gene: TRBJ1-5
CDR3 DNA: TGTGCCAGTAGTATTTCTCCAGGGAATCAGCCCCAGCATTTT
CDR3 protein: CASSISPGNQPQHF